This TCR beta chain emerged from a study of OX40 agonist ivuxolimab in advanced cancers. Method: immunoSEQ multiplex PCR; TCRdb's copy keeps in-frame clones and lacks some. The sample has roughly 90,000 clones; approximately 91% are singletons. Patients were excluded for autoimmune disease history or systemic immunosuppression. The V segment lost 5 bases and the J segment 7 bases; nucleotides outside the gene matches: 6. This CDR3 is built from 14 residues. The TCR comes from an adult with an advanced solid tumor such as melanoma, head and neck, liver or kidney cancer. This chain uses TRBV23-1 with TRBJ2-2, with 8 bases aligning to TRBD2. TRBV23-1 belongs to the ORF category, with a function that is uncertain. Sequenced here: CD4+ or CD8+ T cells sorted from blood, sampled in a trial of the OX40 agonist ivuxolimab. The CDR3 region is CASSSGSVGGELFF. The CDR3 bases are TGCGCCAGCAGTAGCGGGAGTGTCGGCGGGGAGCTGTTTTTT.